This TCR beta chain was documented in a study of blood T cell repertoires in COVID-19. Turning to the study itself: Samples taken during acute and convalescent COVID-19 were collected in the United States, Italy and Spain. In each case, the material was cDNA or gDNA derived from T cells, B-cell-depleted T cells, or PBMCs.

CDR1 is MGHRA, CDR2 YSYEKL, per germline. The CDR3 is made up of 16 amino acids. Trimming removed 1 base at V and 4 bases at J, with 13 bases between. As originally analysed: The assay estimated nucleated cells by amplifying reference gene primers. Measured with immunoSEQ multiplex PCR; TCRdb has only the in-frame clones, and not every one. V, J and clone size are taken as reported in that table, and D and trimming were inferred from the DNA itself. The sample records around 92,000 clones, roughly nine tenths being singletons. The chain combines TRBV4-1 with TRBJ1-4; the D is unclear. Specimen: peripheral blood. The source is a woman of 80 years or more with active COVID-19. The CDR3, as DNA: TGCGCCAGCAGCCAAGTCGCCCGGGTTGGTAATGAAAAACTGTTTTTT. It is translated as CASSQVARVGNEKLFF.